This TCR beta chain was sequenced in a study of cytomegalovirus exposure and HLA in healthy donors. Study-level background: Among several hundred genotyped donors, roughly 80% fell in the Caucasian-associated ancestry cluster. Study-level results: Earlier results showed most TCR beta V segments being productive about 87% or about 30% of the time.

13 Jbeta primers and 60 Vbeta primers were used for the PCR. Sequenced by immunoSEQ multiplex PCR; TCRdb stores in-frame clones only, minus some. The repertoire holds about 140,000 clones, with around 72% as singletons. With regard to this clone: Antigen specificity is unknown.

Unmatched junction bases numbered 10, after V lost 4 bases and J lost 7 bases. CDR1 and CDR2 from the germline V gene are SGDLS and YYNGEE. CDR3 length: 16 residues. The receptor was isolated from a man between 35 and 55 years old in good health and CMV-seronegative. The chain couples TRBV9 to TRBJ1-6; TRBD1 aligns across 8 bases. The sample was PBMCs. The CDR3 here is CASSRTGTGYNSPLHF. CDR3 DNA: TGTGCCAGCAGCAGAACCGGGACAGGATACAATTCACCCCTCCACTTT. Full variable domain (missing parts from reference TRBV9 and TRBJ1-6): DSGVTQTPKHLITATGQRVTLRCSPRSGDLSVYWYQQSLDQGLQFLIQYYNGEERAKGNILERFSAQQFPDLHSELNLSSLELGDSALYFCASSRTGTGYNSPLHFGNGTRLTVT.